Presented here are 27 T cell receptor beta chains from one specimen sequenced in a study of blood T cells in healthy people across ages. Combining a sample-barcoded 5' primer with a J-beta primer mix, a second PCR ran for about 6 to 12 cycles. TCRdb redid the calling of the 5' RACE reads with MiXCR, one entry per CDR3 protein. This sample has roughly 2 million distinct CDR3 sequences, with just under 50% found just once. Sequencing was performed on blood. These receptors came from a woman between 40 and 55 years old in good health.

This clonotype was seen only a few times. V is TRBV7-2 and J is TRBJ2-1; 7 bases line up with TRBD1. The V and J ends lost 5 bases and 7 bases, in that order; junction bases with no gene match: 11. The CDR3 is 15 residues long. Germline V CDR1 and CDR2: SGHTA, FQGNSA. The CDR3 coding sequence is TGTGCCAGCAGCCCCCAATCGGGACAGAGGAATGAGCAGTTCTTC. Translation gives CASSPQSGQRNEQFF.

The count of this clonotype is one. The chain carries TRBV29-1 and TRBJ2-3; TRBD1 matches at 12 bases. V gave up 5 bases and J gave up 4 bases; unmatched junction bases: 10. The CDR3 loop spans 16 amino acids. Germline loops: CDR1 SQVTM, CDR2 ANQGSEA. Here the CDR3 DNA reads TGCAGCGTTCTGCTCGGGGACAGGGGGCTGGCAGATACGCAGTATTTT. Translating gives CSVLLGDRGLADTQYF.

This clonotype was counted only a few times. This rearrangement joins TRBV10-3 to TRBJ2-5, with 9 bases identical to TRBD1. The trim removed 4 bases at V and 4 bases at J, leaving 4 bases unmatched. This CDR3 has 14 amino acids. The germline V gene encodes CDR1 ENHRY and CDR2 SYGVKD. The CDR3 here is CAISGQGDRETQYF. The CDR3 DNA sequence: TGTGCCATCAGTGGACAGGGGGACAGAGAGACCCAGTACTTC.

This chain joins TRBV20-1 and TRBJ2-1, with 11 bases that match TRBD2. Trimming cost V 0 bases and J 9 bases; bases outside gene matches: 16. The CDR3 totals 18 residues. CDR1 is DFQATT, CDR2 SNEGSKA, per germline (reference sequence). In nucleotides, the CDR3 is TGCAGTGCTAGAGATATGCTAGCGGGGGGCCGAGCAGGAGTTGAGCAGTTCTTC. Its translation is CSARDMLAGGRAGVEQFF.

There are a few counts of this clonotype. CDR3 loop: CSAERRRGGYNEQFF. The CDR3 region has the DNA TGCAGTGCCGAACGGCGGCGGGGGGGATACAATGAGCAGTTCTTC. The chain uses TRBV20-1 and TRBJ2-1, with 9 bases lining up with TRBD2. Trimming at V came to 6 bases and at J to 4 bases, leaving 10 bases not matched to a gene. This CDR3 has 15 residues. CDR1 and CDR2 from the germline V gene are DFQATT and SNEGSKA (reference sequence).

The rearrangement uses TRBV3-1 and TRBJ1-6; D perhaps matches TRBD1 (5 bases). V was clipped by 3 bases and J by 6 bases, with 18 bases between them. The CDR3 sequence is 17 residues long. The germline V gene encodes CDR1 LGHDT and CDR2 YNNKEL (reference sequence). The CDR3 bases are TGTGCCAGCAGCCATCGCGGATCAGGGAGCCTTAATTCACCCCTCCACTTT. Its translation is CASSHRGSGSLNSPLHF.

This clonotype was found once. The J gene is TRBJ2-1, the V gene TRBV20-1; weak D call: TRBD2 (5 bases). Germline assignment: CDR1 DFQATT and CDR2 SNEGSKA (reference sequence). The V and J ends lost 3 bases and 0 bases respectively, with 15 bases between them. The CDR3 consists of 16 residues. The DNA of the CDR3 is TGCAGTGCTAGGGATGCGGACTCGTTCTCCTACAATGAGCAGTTCTTC. It encodes CSARDADSFSYNEQFF.

In this sample, this clonotype turned up a few times. This sequence joins TRBV6-5 and TRBJ2-1; 12 bases are shared with TRBD2. V dropped 5 bases and J dropped 6; count of bases not matched to a gene: 8. The CDR3 is made up of 16 amino acids. Germline V gene data show CDR1 as MNHEY and CDR2 as SVGAGI. The CDR3 coding sequence is TGTGCCAGCAGTCCCTTGCTAGCGGGGGGGGGCAATGAGCAGTTCTTC. Translated, it gives CASSPLLAGGGNEQFF.

J is TRBJ2-1 and V is TRBV18, with TRBD1 identical over 11 bases. CDR1 is KGHSH and CDR2 is LQKENI in the germline V gene. This CDR3 contains 14 residues. V trimming: 6 bases; J trimming: 10 bases; junction bases outside the gene matches: 8. CDR3 in DNA: TGTGCCAGCTCGCCGGACAGGGGGCTAAGGGAGCAGTTCTTC. Translation: CASSPDRGLREQFF.

This clonotype was counted ten times or more. This sequence joins TRBV7-9 and TRBJ2-3; 8 bases map to TRBD2. This CDR3 comprises 15 residues. Trimming removed 6 bases from V and 0 bases from J; junction bases left unmatched: 5. CDR1 and CDR2 from the germline V gene are SEHNR and FQNEAQ (reference sequence). The CDR3 nucleotides are TGTGCCAGCAGTACTACTAGCGGCAGCACAGATACGCAGTATTTT. The encoded protein is CASSTTSGSTDTQYF.

Here the CDR3 DNA reads TGTGCCAGCAGCGTACGTAAACAGGGGGCCGCTAGGAATACGCAGTATTTT. As protein: CASSVRKQGAARNTQYF. The V gene is TRBV7-2, the J gene TRBJ2-3, with 9 bases matching TRBD1. The CDR3 runs 17 residues. V shed 5 bases, J shed 7 bases, and the junction held 16 bases outside the gene matches. Germline V gene data show CDR1 as SGHTA and CDR2 as FQGNSA. Complete variable domain (other parts from reference TRBV7-2 and TRBJ2-3): GAGVSQSPSNKVTEKGKDVELRCDPISGHTALYWYRQSLGQGLEFLIYFQGNSAPDKSGLPSDRFSAERTGGSVSTLTIQRTQQEDSAVYLCASSVRKQGAARNTQYFGPGTRLTVL.

The table lists this clonotype with a few counts. The chain joins TRBV7-9 to TRBJ2-4, with 8 bases fitting TRBD2. The CDR3 covers 20 residues. With V trimmed by 2 bases and J by 0 bases, 15 bases remained unmatched. Germline V gene sequence: CDR1 SEHNR, CDR2 FQNEAQ (reference sequence). Here the CDR3 DNA reads TGTGCCAGCAGCTTAACAAAAGCGGGGGCCCCCCCATTAGCCAAAAACATTCAGTACTTC. Amino acid sequence: CASSLTKAGAPPLAKNIQYF.

V usage is TRBV6-6 and J usage is TRBJ1-1; the match to TRBD1 covers 7 bases. V lost 2 bases, J lost 5 bases, and 11 bases stayed unmatched. The germline CDR1 and CDR2 sequences are MNHNY and SVGAGI (reference sequence). The CDR3 extends over 16 amino acids. CDR3 in DNA: TGTGCCAGCAGTTACGGTTCAGGCAGGGGGAAGACTGAAGCTTTCTTT. Translation gives CASSYGSGRGKTEAFF.

This clonotype was detected a few times. J is TRBJ2-7 and V is TRBV20-1, with 7 bases identical to TRBD1. This CDR3 is built from 15 residues. Per germline, CDR1 DFQATT and CDR2 SNEGSKA (reference sequence). V lost 6 bases and J lost 1; bases outside the gene matches: 12. The CDR3 DNA is TGCAGTGCGCCAGACAGGGCTTCCAAGTCCTACGAGCAGTACTTC. As protein: CSAPDRASKSYEQYF.

V gene TRBV2 combines with J gene TRBJ1-1; D remains unclear. CDR1 is SNHLY and CDR2 is FYNNEI in the germline V gene. There are 18 residues in the CDR3. Trimming took 2 bases from V and 0 from J, leaving 19 bases between them. CDR3 sequence reads: CASSEWQPLRSMNTEAFF. The DNA for the CDR3 is TGTGCCAGCAGTGAATGGCAACCGCTCAGGTCCATGAACACTGAAGCTTTCTTT.

This clonotype was found a few times. This sequence may be a read error, since a much larger clone differs from it by one base. The V call is TRBV7-7, the J call TRBJ2-5; D gene ambiguous. Germline lookup yields CDR1 SSHAT and CDR2 FNYEAQ (reference sequence). CDR3 length: 11 residues. The CDR3 spells CAGSVQETQYF. The CDR3 nucleotides are TGTGCGGGCTCAGTCCAAGAGACCCAGTACTTC. The full variable domain, its missing parts supplied by reference TRBV7-7 and TRBJ2-5, is GAGVSQSPRYKVTKRGQDVTLRCDPISSHATLYWYQQALGQGPEFLTYFNYEAQPDKSGLPSDRFSAERPEGSISTLTIQRTEQRDSAMYRCAGSVQETQYFGPGTRLLVL.

This clonotype was seen a few times. This chain connects TRBV6-2 or TRBV6-3 to TRBJ2-6; 8 bases line up with TRBD1. The CDR3 length is 19 residues. V gave up 6 bases and J gave up 1 base; unmatched junction bases: 14. Per the germline V gene, CDR1 is MNHEY and CDR2 is SVGEGT. CDR3 nucleotides: TGTGCCAGCAGCGTATCCCTGACAGGGGCTCGTTCTGGGGCCAACGTCCTGACTTTC. It is translated as CASSVSLTGARSGANVLTF.

The CDR3 here is CASSYTDRSEQYF. The CDR3, as DNA: TGTGCCAGCAGTTACACAGACCGGTCCGAGCAGTACTTC. The chain joins TRBV6-6 to TRBJ2-7; D remains ambiguous. Germline CDR1 reads MNHNY; CDR2 reads SVGAGI (reference sequence). This CDR3 comprises 13 residues. Trimming removed 2 bases at V and 6 bases at J, with 11 bases between.

The V and J genes are TRBV28 and TRBJ2-1; D possibly corresponds to TRBD1 (5 bases). There are 14 residues in the CDR3. V was clipped by 6 bases and J by 0 bases, with 9 bases between them. Germline assignment: CDR1 MDHEN and CDR2 SYDVKM. Here the CDR3 reads CASRQGLSYNEQFF. The CDR3 DNA reads as TGTGCCAGCAGGCAGGGCCTCTCCTACAATGAGCAGTTCTTC. Filled out from reference TRBV28 and TRBJ2-1, the complete variable domain reads DVKVTQSSRYLVKRTGEKVFLECVQDMDHENMFWYRQDPGLGLRLIYFSYDVKMKEKGDIPEGYSVSREKKERFSLILESASTNQTSMYLCASRQGLSYNEQFFGPGTRLTVL.

This sequence joins TRBV29-1 and TRBJ1-1; D gene uncertain. Deletions cut 4 bases from V and 5 bases from J, with 14 bases between. Germline CDR1 SQVTM, CDR2 ANQGSEA. The CDR3 runs to 13 residues. The CDR3 nucleotides are TGCAGCGTTGCCCCCGGGCCGGGAACTGAAGCTTTCTTT. This sequence encodes CSVAPGPGTEAFF.

V and J are TRBV5-1 and TRBJ2-1, with 11 bases lining up with TRBD1. Trimming removed 4 bases from V and 8 bases from J; junction bases left unmatched: 8. Germline lookup yields CDR1 SGHRS and CDR2 YFSETQ. CDR3 length: 15 amino acids. CDR3 in amino acids: CASSVPGTGGYEQFF. As DNA, the CDR3 is TGCGCCAGCAGCGTGCCCGGGACAGGGGGTTATGAGCAGTTCTTC. The full variable domain, with the rest looked up from reference TRBV5-1 and TRBJ2-1, is KAGVTQTPRYLIKTRGQQVTLSCSPISGHRSVSWYQQTPGQGLQFLFEYFSETQRNKGNFPGRFSGRQFSNSRSEMNVSTLELGDSALYLCASSVPGTGGYEQFFGPGTRLTVL.

As to this clonotype: Sequence at one end of the junction differs from germline and may be a read error. V gene TRBV7-6 combines with J gene TRBJ2-7, with a possible D match to TRBD1 (6 bases). Germline assignment: CDR1 SGHVS and CDR2 FNYEAQ. The CDR3 loop spans 15 amino acids. The CDR3 loop reads CVSSLASRGSYEQYF. The CDR3 nucleotides are TGTGTCAGCAGCTTAGCGAGCAGGGGCTCCTACGAGCAGTACTTC.

The chain is built from TRBV4-1 and TRBJ2-3, with 7 bases lining up with TRBD1. V lost 4 bases, J lost 4 bases, and 8 bases stayed unmatched. This CDR3 region has 15 residues. Germline loops: CDR1 MGHRA, CDR2 YSYEKL. The CDR3 loop reads CASSRAQGVSDTQYF. The DNA for the CDR3 is TGCGCCAGCAGCCGAGCCCAGGGGGTATCAGATACGCAGTATTTT.

The genes are TRBV11-2 and TRBJ2-7; the D is unclear. V lost 5 bases, J lost 2 bases, and 13 bases lay in between. This CDR3 spans 14 amino acids. The V gene's germline CDR1 is SGHAT and CDR2 FQNNGV. CDR3 protein: CASSERTWPYEQYF. CDR3 bases: TGTGCCAGCAGCGAGCGTACATGGCCCTACGAGCAGTACTTC.

This chain uses TRBV7-2 with TRBJ2-7, with 16 bases fitting TRBD2. Germline-derived CDR1 and CDR2 are SGHTA and FQGNSA. The V and J ends lost 5 bases and 1 base, in that order; junction bases with no gene match: 5. This CDR3 comprises 17 residues. Written as DNA, the CDR3 is TGTGCCAGCAGCCCCCGGGGACTAGCGGGGGGGTCCTACGAGCAGTACTTC. It is translated as CASSPRGLAGGSYEQYF. Full variable domain (outside the CDR3, taken from reference TRBV7-2 and TRBJ2-7): GAGVSQSPSNKVTEKGKDVELRCDPISGHTALYWYRQSLGQGLEFLIYFQGNSAPDKSGLPSDRFSAERTGGSVSTLTIQRTQQEDSAVYLCASSPRGLAGGSYEQYFGPGTRLTVT.

The rearrangement uses TRBV3-1 and TRBJ2-3; 7 bases line up with TRBD2. Germline V gene sequence: CDR1 LGHDT, CDR2 YNNKEL (reference sequence). The junction had 16 bases not matched to a gene; V was cut back by 1 base and J by 3 bases. CDR3 length: 19 amino acids. The DNA for the CDR3 is TGTGCCAGCAGCCAAGTTTCAAGGCCGCTAGCGGTAGCTACAGATACGCAGTATTTT. It translates to CASSQVSRPLAVATDTQYF.

The rearrangement joins TRBV20-1 to TRBJ2-5; 8 bases map to TRBD1. The V gene's germline CDR1 is DFQATT and CDR2 SNEGSKA (reference sequence). Losses at the gene ends were 6 bases for V and 3 bases for J; bases not matched to a gene: 12. The CDR3 consists of 15 residues. As DNA, the CDR3 is TGCAGTGCCCCAAAGACTACAGGGGGAGAAGAGACCCAGTACTTC. It specifies CSAPKTTGGEETQYF.